This T cell receptor beta chain appears in the sequencing data of a study of cytomegalovirus exposure and HLA in healthy donors. Whole-study results and caveats: According to reports, the classifier identified cytomegalovirus status with high specificity and sensitivity.

The PCR ran on 60 Vbeta and 13 Jbeta primers. TCRdb's table, derived via immunoSEQ multiplex PCR, lists solely in-frame clones and lacks some. Seen here are roughly 170,000 clones, under 90% observed once, and the top ten hold around 5%. Germline-derived CDR1 and CDR2 are SGHVS and FQNEAQ. The CDR3 totals 13 residues. Losses at the gene ends were 1 base for V and 12 bases for J; bases not matched to a gene: 8. Notes on this clone: The antigen is undetermined.

The V and J genes are TRBV7-8 and TRBJ2-7, with 8 bases fitting TRBD1. The sample was PBMCs. The TCR sequence derives from a man between 18 and 29 years old in good health and CMV-seronegative. CDR3 DNA sequence: TGTGCCAGCAGCTTAGAAACAGGGGGAAGGATGTACTTC. Its protein product is CASSLETGGRMYF.